This T cell receptor beta chain was identified during a study of long-term antiretroviral therapy in people with HIV. CDR1 WNHNN and CDR2 SYGVQD come from the germline V gene (reference sequence). CDR3 size: 16 residues. V dropped 0 bases and J dropped 3; count of bases not matched to a gene: 7. Concerning this clone: Its matching antigen is unknown.

Findings of the study overall: CDR3 length ranges were narrower in HIV repertoires than in controls.

Samples held about 0.9-10 million cryopreserved PBMC before DNA extraction. At the survey level, the v3.0 immunoSEQ assay was run. Method: immunoSEQ multiplex PCR; TCRdb's copy keeps in-frame clones and lacks some. The profile shows 31,000 or so clones, around 85% of them singletons. This TCR derives from a man aged 45-65 years with HIV. The chain combines TRBV10-1 with TRBJ2-7, with 8 nucleotides matching TRBD2. The source material was unsorted PBMCs, sampled about 5 years before starting antiretroviral therapy. CDR3 coding DNA: TGCGCCAGCAGTGAGTCCCGTGGAGCGGGGGTCTACGAGCAGTACTTC. It yields the protein CASSESRGAGVYEQYF.